This TCR beta chain originates from a study of T cell responses to AZD1222 COVID-19 vaccine. Data came from immunoSEQ multiplex PCR; TCRdb stores just in-frame clones and leaves some out. The data contain about 140,000 clones, 80% to 90% of them singletons. Note on this clone: The antigen remains undetermined.

Study observations and caveats: Of the AZD1222 recipients, only five to seven were seropositive at baseline. Females outnumbered males among donors, who were mostly white British; clonal diversity was possibly underestimated.

The CDR3 contains 14 residues. Germline CDR1 and CDR2: SQVTM and ANQGSEA. V was clipped by 3 bases and J by 4 bases, with 15 bases between them. This receptor was taken from an adult in good health. The V and J genes are TRBV29-1 and TRBJ1-2; D remains unclear. The source material was peripheral blood, sampled on day 0 of AZD1222 vaccination. The CDR3: CSVEAVGQVYGYTF. The DNA for the CDR3 is TGCAGCGTTGAGGCGGTAGGGCAGGTCTATGGCTACACCTTC.